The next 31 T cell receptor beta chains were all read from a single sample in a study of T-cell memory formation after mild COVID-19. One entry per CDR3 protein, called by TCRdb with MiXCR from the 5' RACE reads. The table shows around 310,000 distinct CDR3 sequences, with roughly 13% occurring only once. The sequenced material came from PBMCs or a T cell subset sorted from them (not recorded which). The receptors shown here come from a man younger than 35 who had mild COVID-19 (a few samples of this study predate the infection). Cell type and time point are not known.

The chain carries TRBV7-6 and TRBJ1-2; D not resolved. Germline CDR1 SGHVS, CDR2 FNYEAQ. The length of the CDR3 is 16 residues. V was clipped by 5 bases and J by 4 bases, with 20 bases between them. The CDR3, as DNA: TGTGCCAGCAGCCCCACCCAGTGGCAGCCGCTCTATGGCTACACCTTC. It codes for CASSPTQWQPLYGYTF.

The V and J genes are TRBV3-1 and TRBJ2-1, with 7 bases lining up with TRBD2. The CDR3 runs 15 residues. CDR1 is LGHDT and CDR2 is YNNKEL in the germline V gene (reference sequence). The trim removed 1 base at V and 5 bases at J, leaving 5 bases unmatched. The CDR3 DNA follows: TGTGCCAGCAGCCAAGGGCCGGGGGGAGACAATGAGCAGTTCTTC. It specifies CASSQGPGGDNEQFF.

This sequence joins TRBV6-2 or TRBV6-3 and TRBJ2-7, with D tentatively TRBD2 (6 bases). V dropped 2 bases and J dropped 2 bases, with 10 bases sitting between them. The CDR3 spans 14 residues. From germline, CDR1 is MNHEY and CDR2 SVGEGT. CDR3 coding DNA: TGTGCCAGCAGTTACGGCGGGGACGCCTACGAGCAGTACTTC. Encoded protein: CASSYGGDAYEQYF.

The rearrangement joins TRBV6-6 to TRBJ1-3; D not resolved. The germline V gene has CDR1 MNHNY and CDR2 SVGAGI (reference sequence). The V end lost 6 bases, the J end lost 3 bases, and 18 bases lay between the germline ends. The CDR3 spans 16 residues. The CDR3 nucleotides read TGTGCCAGCAGAAACCCCCGATCGGTCAGTGGAAACACCATATATTTT. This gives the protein CASRNPRSVSGNTIYF.

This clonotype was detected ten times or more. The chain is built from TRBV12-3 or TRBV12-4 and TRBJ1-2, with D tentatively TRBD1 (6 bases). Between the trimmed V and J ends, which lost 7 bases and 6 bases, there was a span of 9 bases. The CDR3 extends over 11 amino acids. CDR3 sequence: CASTGGDGYTF. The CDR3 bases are TGTGCCAGCACGGGGGGCGATGGCTACACCTTC.

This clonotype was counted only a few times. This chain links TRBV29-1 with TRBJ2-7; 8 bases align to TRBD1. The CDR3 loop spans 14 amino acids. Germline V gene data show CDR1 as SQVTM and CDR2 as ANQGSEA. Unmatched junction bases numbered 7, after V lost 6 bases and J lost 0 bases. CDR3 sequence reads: CSVQTGGSSYEQYF. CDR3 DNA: TGCAGCGTGCAAACAGGGGGAAGCTCCTACGAGCAGTACTTC.

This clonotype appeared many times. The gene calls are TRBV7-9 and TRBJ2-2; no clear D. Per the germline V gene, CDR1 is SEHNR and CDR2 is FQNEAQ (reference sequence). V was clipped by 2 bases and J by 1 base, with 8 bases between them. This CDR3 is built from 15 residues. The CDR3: CASSLKRRNTGELFF. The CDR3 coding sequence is TGTGCCAGCAGCTTAAAACGCCGGAACACCGGGGAGCTGTTTTTT.

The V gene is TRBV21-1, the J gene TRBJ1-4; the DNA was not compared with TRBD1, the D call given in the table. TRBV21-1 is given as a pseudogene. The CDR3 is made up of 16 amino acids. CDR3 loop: CASSKEGGQGNEKLFF. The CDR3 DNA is TGTGCCAGCAGCAAAGAGGGGGGACAGGGTAATGAAAAACTGTTTTTT.

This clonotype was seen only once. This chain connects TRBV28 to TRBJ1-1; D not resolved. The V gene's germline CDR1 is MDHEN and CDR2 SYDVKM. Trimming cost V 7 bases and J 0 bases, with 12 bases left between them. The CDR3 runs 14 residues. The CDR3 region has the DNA TGTGCCAGCACCCCGCGCCAGCTGAACACTGAAGCTTTCTTT. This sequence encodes CASTPRQLNTEAFF.

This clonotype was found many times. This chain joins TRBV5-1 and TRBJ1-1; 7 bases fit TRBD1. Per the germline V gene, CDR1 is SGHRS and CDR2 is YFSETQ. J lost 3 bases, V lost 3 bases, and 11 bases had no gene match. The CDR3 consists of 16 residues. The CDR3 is CASSSTGILGDTEAFF. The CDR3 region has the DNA TGCGCCAGCAGCTCGACAGGGATTTTGGGCGACACTGAAGCTTTCTTT.

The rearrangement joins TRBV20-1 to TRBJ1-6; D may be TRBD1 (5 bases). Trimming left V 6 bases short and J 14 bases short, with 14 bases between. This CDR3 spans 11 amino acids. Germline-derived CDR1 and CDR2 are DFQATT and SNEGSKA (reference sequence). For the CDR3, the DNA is TGCAGTGCGCCCCAGGGTCCATCCCTCCACTTT. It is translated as CSAPQGPSLHF.

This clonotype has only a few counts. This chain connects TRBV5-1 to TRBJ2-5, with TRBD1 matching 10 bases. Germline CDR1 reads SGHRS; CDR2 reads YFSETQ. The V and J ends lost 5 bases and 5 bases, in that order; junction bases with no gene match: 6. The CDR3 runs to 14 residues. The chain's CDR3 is CASRETGGVETQYF. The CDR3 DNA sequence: TGCGCCAGCAGAGAGACAGGGGGCGTGGAGACCCAGTACTTC.

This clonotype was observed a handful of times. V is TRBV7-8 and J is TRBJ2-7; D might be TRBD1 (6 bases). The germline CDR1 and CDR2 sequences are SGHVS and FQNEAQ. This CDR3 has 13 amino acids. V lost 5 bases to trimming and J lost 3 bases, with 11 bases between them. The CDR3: CASSLDSLYEQYV. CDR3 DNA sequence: TGTGCCAGCAGCCTGGACAGCCTCTACGAGCAGTACGTC.

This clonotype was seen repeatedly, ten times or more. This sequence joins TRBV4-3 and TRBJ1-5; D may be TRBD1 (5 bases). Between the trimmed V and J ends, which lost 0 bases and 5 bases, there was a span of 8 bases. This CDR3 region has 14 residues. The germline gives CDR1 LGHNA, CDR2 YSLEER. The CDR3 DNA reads TGCGCCAGCAGCCAAGAATTGGGGGATCAGCCCCAGCATTTT. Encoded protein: CASSQELGDQPQHF.

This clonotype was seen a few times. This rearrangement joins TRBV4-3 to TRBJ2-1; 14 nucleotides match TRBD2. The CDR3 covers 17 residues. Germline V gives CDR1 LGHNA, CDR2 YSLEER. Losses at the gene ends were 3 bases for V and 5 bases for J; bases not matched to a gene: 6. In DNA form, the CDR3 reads TGCGCCAGCAGCCAGGGACTAGCGGGGGTACCCCACAATGAGCAGTTCTTC. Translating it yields CASSQGLAGVPHNEQFF.

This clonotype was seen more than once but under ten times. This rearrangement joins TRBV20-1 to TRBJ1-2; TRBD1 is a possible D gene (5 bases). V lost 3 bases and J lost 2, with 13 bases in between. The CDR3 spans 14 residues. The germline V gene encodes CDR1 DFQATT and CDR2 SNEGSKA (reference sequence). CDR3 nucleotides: TGCAGTGCTAGTGAGACAGTAGTAAACTATGGCTACACCTTC. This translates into CSASETVVNYGYTF.

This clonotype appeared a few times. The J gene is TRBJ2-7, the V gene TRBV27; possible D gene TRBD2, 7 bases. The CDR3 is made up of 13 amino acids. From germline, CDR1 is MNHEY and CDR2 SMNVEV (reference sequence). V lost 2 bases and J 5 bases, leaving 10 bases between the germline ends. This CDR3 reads CASSLKGGDEQYF. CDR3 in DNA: TGTGCCAGCAGTTTAAAAGGGGGGGACGAGCAGTACTTC.

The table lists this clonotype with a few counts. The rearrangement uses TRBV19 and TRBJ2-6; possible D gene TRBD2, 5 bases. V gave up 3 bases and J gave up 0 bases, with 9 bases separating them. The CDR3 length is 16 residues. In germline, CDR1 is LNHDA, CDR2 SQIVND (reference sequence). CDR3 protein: CASSIRGTSGANVLTF. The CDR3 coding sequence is TGTGCCAGTAGTATTCGGGGAACCTCTGGGGCCAACGTCCTGACTTTC.

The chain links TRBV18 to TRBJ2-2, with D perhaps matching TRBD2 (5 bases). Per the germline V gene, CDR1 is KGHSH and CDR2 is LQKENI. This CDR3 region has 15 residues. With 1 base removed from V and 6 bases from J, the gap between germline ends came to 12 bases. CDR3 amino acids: CASSPLSGRAGELFF. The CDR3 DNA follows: TGTGCCAGCTCACCACTTTCGGGGAGAGCCGGGGAGCTGTTTTTT. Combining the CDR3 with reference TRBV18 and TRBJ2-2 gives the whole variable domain NAGVMQNPRHLVRRRGQEARLRCSPMKGHSHVYWYRQLPEEGLKFMVYLQKENIIDESGMPKERFSAEFPKEGPSILRIQQVVRGDSAAYFCASSPLSGRAGELFFGEGSRLTVL.

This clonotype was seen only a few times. CDR3 sequence (DNA): TGTGCCACCAGTGGTGTCCCCTTTTGGGTCACCACAGATACGCAGTATTTT. This translates into CATSGVPFWVTTDTQYF. V and J are TRBV24-1 and TRBJ2-3; no definite D call. Trimming took 5 bases from V and 2 from J, leaving 19 bases between them. Germline CDR1 reads KGHDR; CDR2 reads SFDVKD. This CDR3 is built from 17 residues.

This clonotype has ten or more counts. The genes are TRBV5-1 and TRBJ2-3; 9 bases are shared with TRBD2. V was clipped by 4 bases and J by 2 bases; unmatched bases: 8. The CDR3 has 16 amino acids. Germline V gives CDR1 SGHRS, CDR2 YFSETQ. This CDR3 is CASSPSAGGSTDTQYF. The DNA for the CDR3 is TGCGCCAGCAGCCCTTCGGCGGGGGGGTCCACAGATACGCAGTATTTT.

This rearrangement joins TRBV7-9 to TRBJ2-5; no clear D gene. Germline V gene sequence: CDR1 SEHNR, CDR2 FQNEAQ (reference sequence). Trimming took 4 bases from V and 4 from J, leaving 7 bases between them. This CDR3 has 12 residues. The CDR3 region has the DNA TGTGCCAGCAGCTCTCAGCCAGAGACCCAGTACTTC. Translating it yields CASSSQPETQYF.

CDR3 DNA sequence: TGCGCCAGCAGCTTTGCCGGGACAGGGGACAATGAGCAGTTCTTC. Amino acid sequence: CASSFAGTGDNEQFF. The gene calls are TRBV5-1 and TRBJ2-1, with 10 bases fitting TRBD1. The junction had 4 bases not matched to a gene; V was cut back by 2 bases and J by 5 bases. Germline V CDR1 and CDR2: SGHRS, YFSETQ. The CDR3 runs 15 residues.

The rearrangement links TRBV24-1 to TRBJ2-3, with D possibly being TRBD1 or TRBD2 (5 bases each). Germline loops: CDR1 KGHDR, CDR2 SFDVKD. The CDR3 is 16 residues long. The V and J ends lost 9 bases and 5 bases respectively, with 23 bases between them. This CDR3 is CATSGLGARQGDTQYF. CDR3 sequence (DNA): TGTGCCACCTCCGGTTTGGGAGCCCGGCAGGGAGATACGCAGTATTTT.

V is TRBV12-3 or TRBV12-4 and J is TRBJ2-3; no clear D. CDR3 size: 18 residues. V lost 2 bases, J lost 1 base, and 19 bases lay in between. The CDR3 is CASSLYPPGVLGTDTQYF. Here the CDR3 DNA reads TGTGCCAGCAGTTTATACCCTCCAGGAGTGTTGGGCACAGATACGCAGTATTTT.

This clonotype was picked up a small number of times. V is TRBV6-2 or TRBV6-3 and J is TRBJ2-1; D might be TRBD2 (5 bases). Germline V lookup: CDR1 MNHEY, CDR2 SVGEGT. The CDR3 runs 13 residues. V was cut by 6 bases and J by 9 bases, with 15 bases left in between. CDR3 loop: CASSLGLGSEQFF. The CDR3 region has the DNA TGTGCCAGCAGCCTGGGCTTGGGGAGTGAGCAGTTCTTC.

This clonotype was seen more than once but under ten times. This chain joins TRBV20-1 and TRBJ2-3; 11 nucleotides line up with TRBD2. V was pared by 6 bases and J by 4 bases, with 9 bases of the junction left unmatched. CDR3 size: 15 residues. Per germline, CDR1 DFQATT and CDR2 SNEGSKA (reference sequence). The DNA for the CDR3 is TGCAGTGCCGCGCCTAGCGGGGGGCTTGCAGATACGCAGTATTTT. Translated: CSAAPSGGLADTQYF.

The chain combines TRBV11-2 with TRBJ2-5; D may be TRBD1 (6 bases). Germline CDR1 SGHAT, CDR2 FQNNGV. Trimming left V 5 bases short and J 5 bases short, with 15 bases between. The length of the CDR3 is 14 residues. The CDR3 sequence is CASSQGPEQETQYF. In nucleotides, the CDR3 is TGTGCCAGCAGCCAGGGGCCGGAGCAGGAGACCCAGTACTTC.

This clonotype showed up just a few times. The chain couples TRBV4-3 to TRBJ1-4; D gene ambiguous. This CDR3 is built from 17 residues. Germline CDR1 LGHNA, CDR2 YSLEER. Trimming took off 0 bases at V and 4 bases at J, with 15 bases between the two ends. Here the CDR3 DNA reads TGCGCCAGCAGCCAAGAACCTTCGGCAGCCCTTAATGAAAAACTGTTTTTT. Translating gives CASSQEPSAALNEKLFF.

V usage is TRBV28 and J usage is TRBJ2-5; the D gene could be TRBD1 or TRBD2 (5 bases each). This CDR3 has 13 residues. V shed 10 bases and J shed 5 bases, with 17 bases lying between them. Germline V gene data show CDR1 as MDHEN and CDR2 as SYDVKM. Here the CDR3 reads CAMSRDVSETQYF. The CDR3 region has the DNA TGTGCCATGAGCCGGGACGTCAGTGAGACCCAGTACTTC. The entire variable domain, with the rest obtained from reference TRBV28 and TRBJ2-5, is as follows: DVKVTQSSRYLVKRTGEKVFLECVQDMDHENMFWYRQDPGLGLRLIYFSYDVKMKEKGDIPEGYSVSREKKERFSLILESASTNQTSMYLCAMSRDVSETQYFGPGTRLLVL.

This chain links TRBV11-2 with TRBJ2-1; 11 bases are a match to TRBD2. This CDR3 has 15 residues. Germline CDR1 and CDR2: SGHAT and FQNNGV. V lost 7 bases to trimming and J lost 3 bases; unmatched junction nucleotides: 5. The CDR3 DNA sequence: TGTGCCAGCAACGTAGCGGGGGGGCTCTACAATGAGCAGTTCTTC. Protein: CASNVAGGLYNEQFF.